Listed here are 13 T cell receptor beta chains from one sample, sequenced in a study of blood T cell repertoires in COVID-19. Only in-frame clones appear in the TCRdb table, and some are missing; sequencing was by immunoSEQ multiplex PCR. Of approximately 110,000 clones listed, 75% to 90% are singletons. The material sequenced was peripheral blood. Receptors originate from a woman aged 60-70 years with COVID-19, enrolled during active disease.

The rearrangement joins TRBV5-1 to TRBJ2-1; D may be TRBD1 (6 bases). This CDR3 has 17 residues. V was shortened by 1 base and J by 6 bases, with 20 bases between the two germline ends. Germline-derived CDR1 and CDR2 are SGHRS and YFSETQ. The CDR3 region has the DNA TGCGCCAGCAGCTTGTCCGGAACAGGGAATTTCGGCAATGAGCAGTTCTTC. It translates to CASSLSGTGNFGNEQFF.

The rearrangement uses TRBV11-3 and TRBJ2-2; TRBD1 matches 10 bases. Germline V gene data show CDR1 as SGHNT and CDR2 as YENEEA. The CDR3 runs 16 residues. V was pared by 5 bases and J by 2 bases, with 5 bases of the junction left unmatched. Here the CDR3 reads CASSPGTGANTGELFF. CDR3 nucleotides: TGTGCCAGCAGCCCCGGGACAGGGGCTAACACCGGGGAGCTGTTTTTT. Full variable domain (outside the CDR3, taken from reference TRBV11-3 and TRBJ2-2): EAGVVQSPRYKIIEKKQPVAFWCNPISGHNTLYWYLQNLGQGPELLIRYENEEAVDDSQLPKDRFSAERLKGVDSTLKIQPAELGDSAVYLCASSPGTGANTGELFFGEGSRLTVL.

The V gene is TRBV4-2, the J gene TRBJ2-5, with TRBD2 matching 8 bases. This CDR3 is built from 17 residues. In germline, CDR1 is LGHNA, CDR2 YNFKEQ. Trimming removed 0 bases from V and 1 base from J; junction bases left unmatched: 7. The DNA for the CDR3 is TGTGCCAGCAGCCAAGATTTTACTAGCGGAGCCCAAGAGACCCAGTACTTC. It encodes CASSQDFTSGAQETQYF.

The chain combines TRBV4-2 with TRBJ1-2; 7 bases align to TRBD1. The CDR3 totals 15 residues. V lost 1 base and J lost 2; bases outside the gene matches: 4. Germline assignment: CDR1 LGHNA and CDR2 YNFKEQ. The CDR3 loop is CASSQARQGNYGYTF. The CDR3 DNA follows: TGTGCCAGCAGCCAAGCTCGACAGGGAAACTATGGCTACACCTTC.

J is TRBJ2-5 and V is TRBV5-1; 12 bases match TRBD2. Germline CDR1 SGHRS, CDR2 YFSETQ. The V and J ends lost 3 bases and 5 bases, in that order; junction bases with no gene match: 8. This CDR3 has 16 amino acids. This CDR3 is CASSWKTSGGRETQYF. The CDR3 coding sequence is TGCGCCAGCAGCTGGAAGACTAGCGGGGGCCGTGAGACCCAGTACTTC.

This chain joins TRBV7-8 and TRBJ1-2, with 12 bases identical to TRBD1. V lost 3 bases, J lost 8 bases, and 7 bases stayed unmatched. The CDR3 runs 15 residues. Germline V gives CDR1 SGHVS, CDR2 FQNEAQ. The CDR3 region is CASSFLRDRGRGYTF. CDR3 nucleotides: TGTGCCAGCAGCTTCCTCCGGGACAGGGGGCGGGGCTACACCTTC.

This chain connects TRBV30 to TRBJ1-1; 7 bases line up with TRBD1. The V segment lost 3 bases and the J segment 4 bases; nucleotides outside the gene matches: 8. CDR3 length: 14 amino acids. The V gene's germline CDR1 is GTSNPN and CDR2 SVGIG (reference sequence). The CDR3 DNA follows: TGTGCCTGGAGCCGGAGAACAGGGGTCACTGAAGCTTTCTTT. It specifies CAWSRRTGVTEAFF. The variable domain in full, with the rest retrieved from reference TRBV30 and TRBJ1-1, is SQTIHQWPATLVQPVGSPLSLECTVEGTSNPNLYWYRQAAGRGLQLLFYSVGIGQISSEVPQNLSASRPQDRQFILSSKKLLLSDSGFYLCAWSRRTGVTEAFFGQGTRLTVV.

This clone was found a few times. The rearrangement joins TRBV6-5 to TRBJ1-4; tentative D call: TRBD1 (6 bases). The CDR3 spans 14 residues. The V end lost 6 bases, the J end lost 5 bases, and 13 bases lay between the germline ends. Germline-derived CDR1 and CDR2 are MNHEY and SVGAGI. CDR3 sequence reads: CASRTRTENEKLFF. The CDR3 DNA reads as TGTGCCAGCAGAACCAGGACAGAGAATGAAAAACTGTTTTTT.

In this sample, this clone turned up once. The gene calls are TRBV7-9 and TRBJ2-7; 11 bases are shared with TRBD2. CDR3 size: 14 residues. CDR1 and CDR2 from the germline V gene are SEHNR and FQNEAQ (reference sequence). CDR3 residues: CAGGTSGVLGEQYF. In DNA form, the CDR3 reads TGTGCTGGGGGGACTAGCGGCGTCTTAGGCGAGCAGTACTTC.

The chain recombines TRBV11-2 with TRBJ2-7, with TRBD2 matching 8 bases. CDR3 size: 16 residues. V trimming: 0 bases; J trimming: 7 bases; junction bases outside the gene matches: 11. The germline V gene encodes CDR1 SGHAT and CDR2 FQNNGV. In nucleotides, the CDR3 is TGTGCCAGCAGCTTAGATTTGGCGGGGGGCACGAAAGAGCAGTACTTC. Translating gives CASSLDLAGGTKEQYF.

This chain uses TRBV27 with TRBJ1-1; 7 bases match TRBD1. The CDR3 runs to 16 residues. Germline V CDR1 and CDR2: MNHEY, SMNVEV (reference sequence). V dropped 2 bases and J dropped 0; count of bases not matched to a gene: 6. CDR3 protein: CASSLNARGLNTEAFF. The CDR3 nucleotides are TGTGCCAGCAGTTTAAACGCCAGGGGGTTGAACACTGAAGCTTTCTTT.

This clone was detected once. This chain uses TRBV6-1 with TRBJ1-2; 12 nucleotides agree with TRBD1. Germline V gene data show CDR1 as MNHNS and CDR2 as SASEGT. V shed 2 bases, J shed 8 bases, and the junction held 9 bases outside the gene matches. The CDR3 loop spans 16 amino acids. The CDR3 DNA reads TGTGCCAGCAGTGAACGGGACAGGGGGCTTCGGAAAGGCTACACCTTC. Translated, it gives CASSERDRGLRKGYTF.

This chain connects TRBV5-1 to TRBJ1-2, with D perhaps matching TRBD1 (6 bases). V dropped 4 bases and J dropped 0 bases, with 10 bases sitting between them. CDR3 size: 14 residues. Germline values: CDR1 SGHRS, CDR2 YFSETQ. CDR3 sequence (DNA): TGCGCCAGCAGCCCGACAGGAGCTAACTATGGCTACACCTTC. Residues: CASSPTGANYGYTF.